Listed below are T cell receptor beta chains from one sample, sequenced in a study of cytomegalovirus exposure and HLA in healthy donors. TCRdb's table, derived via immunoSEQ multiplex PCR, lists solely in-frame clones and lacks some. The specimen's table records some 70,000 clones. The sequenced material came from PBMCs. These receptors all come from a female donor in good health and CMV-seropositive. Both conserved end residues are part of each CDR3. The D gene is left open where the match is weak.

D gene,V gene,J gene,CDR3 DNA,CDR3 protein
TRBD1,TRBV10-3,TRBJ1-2,TGTGCCATCAGTAAGACAGGGGGGTACGATCATGGCTACACCTTC,CAISKTGGYDHGYTF
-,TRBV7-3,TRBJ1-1,TGTGCCAGCAGCCCCGGACCATCGACAGATCTGAACACTGAAGCTTTCTTT,CASSPGPSTDLNTEAFF
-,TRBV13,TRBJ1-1,TGTGCCAGCAGCTTAGTAGGGGGTTCGACTGAAGCTTTCTTT,CASSLVGGSTEAFF
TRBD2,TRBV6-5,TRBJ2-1,TGTGCCAGCAGTTATCAGGGACTAGCGGGAGTCAATGAGCAGTTCTTC,CASSYQGLAGVNEQFF
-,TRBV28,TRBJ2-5,TGTGCCAGCAGTCAAGTAGCGGCACCCCTGATCGACCAGTACTTC,CASSQVAAPLIDQYF
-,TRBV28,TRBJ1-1,TGTGCCAGCAGTTTGCTAGGGGACACTGAAGCTTTCTTT,CASSLLGDTEAFF
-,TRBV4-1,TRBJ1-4,TGCGCCAGCAGCCAAGTCGGTCAGGGGATGGAAAAACTGTTTTTT,CASSQVGQGMEKLFF
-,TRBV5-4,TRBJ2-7,TGTGCCAGCAGCTTGGGGACTACTCGTATGTACGAGCAGTACTTC,CASSLGTTRMYEQYF
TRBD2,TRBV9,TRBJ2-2,TGTGCCAGCAGCCCTCACATTCTAGCGGGAAAAACCGGGGAGCTGTTTTTT,CASSPHILAGKTGELFF
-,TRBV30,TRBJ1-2,TGTGCCTGGAGTGAAGGGGCTAACTATGGCTACACCTTC,CAWSEGANYGYTF
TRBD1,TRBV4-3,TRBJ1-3,TGCGCCAGCAGCCAACGCGGACAGGGGGCGACTGGAAACACCATATATTTT,CASSQRGQGATGNTIYF
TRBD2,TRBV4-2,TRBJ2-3,TGTGCCAGCAGCCAGGGACTAGCGGGAGGGATCACAGATACGCAGTATTTT,CASSQGLAGGITDTQYF
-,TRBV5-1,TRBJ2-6,TGCGCCAGCAGCGCCTCGTCAGAACCTGGGGCCAACGTCCTGACTTTC,CASSASSEPGANVLTF
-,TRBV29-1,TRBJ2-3,TGCAGCGTTGTGGAAGCGATCCGCACAGATACGCAGTATTTT,CSVVEAIRTDTQYF
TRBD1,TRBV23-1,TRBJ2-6,TGCGCCAGCAGTACCATGGACAGGGGGCTCTTAGGGGCCAACGTCCTGACTTTC,CASSTMDRGLLGANVLTF
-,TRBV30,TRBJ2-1,TGTGCCTGGAGTTCTCCTAGGGGCTCCTACAATGAGCAGTTCTTC,CAWSSPRGSYNEQFF
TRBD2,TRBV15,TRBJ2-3,TGTGCCACCAGCAGAGCCACCGGGACTAGCGACACAGATACGCAGTATTTT,CATSRATGTSDTDTQYF
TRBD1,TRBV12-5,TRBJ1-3,TGTGCTAGTGGTTTGGTACAGGGACAGGTTTCCTCTGGAAACACCATATATTTT,CASGLVQGQVSSGNTIYF
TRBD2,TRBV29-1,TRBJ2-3,TGCAGCGTTGCTGGCGGGGGGGCCACAGATACGCAGTATTTT,CSVAGGGATDTQYF
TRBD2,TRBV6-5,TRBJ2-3,TGTGCCAGCAGCCCCACCGGGGGGTCGGGGGATACGCAGTATTTT,CASSPTGGSGDTQYF
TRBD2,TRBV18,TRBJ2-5,TGTGCCAGCTCACCGACTAGCGGGAGGGCCCCTCAGCCCCAAGAGACCCAGTACTTC,CASSPTSGRAPQPQETQYF
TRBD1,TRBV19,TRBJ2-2,TGTGCCAGTAGTGTGGACAGGGCCGGGGAGCTGTTTTTT,CASSVDRAGELFF
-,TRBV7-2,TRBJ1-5,TGTGCCAGCAGCAAGCAGGAAGGCAATCAGCCCCAGCATTTT,CASSKQEGNQPQHF
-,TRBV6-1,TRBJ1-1,TGTGCCAGCAGTGAATCGACCGGAGGAGCTTTCTTT,CASSESTGGAFF
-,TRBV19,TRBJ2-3,TGTGCCAGTAGTCCAAGCACAGATACGCAGTATTTT,CASSPSTDTQYF
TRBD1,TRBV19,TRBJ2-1,TGTGCCAGTAGTACAGGGGGCGTCACTAGCAACAATGAGCAGTTCTTC,CASSTGGVTSNNEQFF